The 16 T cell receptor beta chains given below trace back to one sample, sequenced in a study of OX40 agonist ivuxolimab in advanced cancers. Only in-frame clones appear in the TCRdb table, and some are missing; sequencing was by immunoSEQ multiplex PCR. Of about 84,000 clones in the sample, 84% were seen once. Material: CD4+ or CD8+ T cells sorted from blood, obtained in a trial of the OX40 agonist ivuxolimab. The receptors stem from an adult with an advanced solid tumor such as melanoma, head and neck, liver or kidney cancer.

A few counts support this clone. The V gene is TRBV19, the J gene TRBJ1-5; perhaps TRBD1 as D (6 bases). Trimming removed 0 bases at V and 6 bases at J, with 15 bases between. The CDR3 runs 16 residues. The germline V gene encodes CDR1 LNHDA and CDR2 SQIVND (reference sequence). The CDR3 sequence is CASSIDRGAGAQPQHF. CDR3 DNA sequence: TGTGCCAGTAGTATAGATCGGGGGGCGGGGGCTCAGCCCCAGCATTTT.

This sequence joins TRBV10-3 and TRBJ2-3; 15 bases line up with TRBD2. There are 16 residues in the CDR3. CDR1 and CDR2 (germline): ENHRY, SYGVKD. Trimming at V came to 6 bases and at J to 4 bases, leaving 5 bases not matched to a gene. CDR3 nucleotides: TGTGCCATCAGGCCCGGGACTAGCGGGGGGTCAGATACGCAGTATTTT. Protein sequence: CAIRPGTSGGSDTQYF.

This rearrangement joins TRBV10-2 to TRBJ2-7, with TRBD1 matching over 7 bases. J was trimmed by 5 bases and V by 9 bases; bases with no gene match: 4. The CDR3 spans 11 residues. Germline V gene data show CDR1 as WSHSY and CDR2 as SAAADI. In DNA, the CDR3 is TGCGCCAGTCGACAGGGAAACGAGCAGTACGTC. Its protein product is CASRQGNEQYV.

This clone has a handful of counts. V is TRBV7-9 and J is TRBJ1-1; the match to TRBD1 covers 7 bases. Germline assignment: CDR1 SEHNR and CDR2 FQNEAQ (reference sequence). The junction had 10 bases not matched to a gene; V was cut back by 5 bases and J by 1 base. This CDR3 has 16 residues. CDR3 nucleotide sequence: TGTGCCAGCAGCCCACCAGGGGGGACGGCGAACACTGAAGCTTTCTTT. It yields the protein CASSPPGGTANTEAFF.

Written as DNA, the CDR3 is TGTGCCAGTAAAGGGACAGGGAGAATGAGTGAGCAGTTCTTC. It encodes CASKGTGRMSEQFF. V gene TRBV19 combines with J gene TRBJ2-1; 9 positions agree with TRBD1. This CDR3 contains 14 residues. The ends lost 7 bases at V and 9 bases at J; junction bases unmatched: 10. The germline CDR1 and CDR2 sequences are LNHDA and SQIVND (reference sequence).

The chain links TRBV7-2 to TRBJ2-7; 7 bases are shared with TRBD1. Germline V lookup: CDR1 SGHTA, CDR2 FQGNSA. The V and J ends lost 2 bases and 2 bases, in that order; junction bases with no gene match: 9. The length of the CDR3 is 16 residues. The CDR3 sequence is CASSLKGQVVTYEQYF. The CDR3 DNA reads TGTGCCAGCAGCTTAAAAGGACAGGTTGTAACCTACGAGCAGTACTTC.

CDR3: CSADYGYTF. In DNA form, the CDR3 reads TGCAGTGCGGACTATGGCTACACCTTC. V usage is TRBV20-1 and J usage is TRBJ1-2; no clear D. The CDR3 sequence is 9 residues long. The germline V and J ends were trimmed by 6 bases and 3 bases, with 2 bases remaining between them. Germline V gene data show CDR1 as DFQATT and CDR2 as SNEGSKA (reference sequence).

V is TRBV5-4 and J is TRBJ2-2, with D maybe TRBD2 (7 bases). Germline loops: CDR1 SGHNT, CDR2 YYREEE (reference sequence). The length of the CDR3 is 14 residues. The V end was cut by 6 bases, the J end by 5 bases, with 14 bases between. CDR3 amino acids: CASTQGGVTGELFF. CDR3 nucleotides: TGTGCCAGCACCCAAGGGGGGGTTACCGGGGAGCTGTTTTTT.

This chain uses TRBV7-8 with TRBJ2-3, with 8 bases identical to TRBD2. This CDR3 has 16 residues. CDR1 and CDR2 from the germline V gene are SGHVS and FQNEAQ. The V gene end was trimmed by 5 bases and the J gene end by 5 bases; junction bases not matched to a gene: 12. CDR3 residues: CASSPLGAGGIDTQYF. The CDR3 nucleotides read TGTGCCAGCAGCCCGCTCGGGGCGGGGGGCATAGATACGCAGTATTTT.

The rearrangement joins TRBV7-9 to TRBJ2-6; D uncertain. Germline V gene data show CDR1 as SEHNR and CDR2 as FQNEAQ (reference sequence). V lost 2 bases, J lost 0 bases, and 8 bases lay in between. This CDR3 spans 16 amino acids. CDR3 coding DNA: TGTGCCAGCAGCTTATCTCCGACCTCTGGGGCCAACGTCCTGACTTTC. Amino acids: CASSLSPTSGANVLTF.

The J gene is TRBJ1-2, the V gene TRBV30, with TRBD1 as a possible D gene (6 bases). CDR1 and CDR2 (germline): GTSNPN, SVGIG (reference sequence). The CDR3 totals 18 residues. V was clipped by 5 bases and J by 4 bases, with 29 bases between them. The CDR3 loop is CAWVGALLTGMSSYGYTF. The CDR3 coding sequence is TGTGCCTGGGTCGGGGCCCTCTTAACAGGGATGAGTAGCTATGGCTACACCTTC.

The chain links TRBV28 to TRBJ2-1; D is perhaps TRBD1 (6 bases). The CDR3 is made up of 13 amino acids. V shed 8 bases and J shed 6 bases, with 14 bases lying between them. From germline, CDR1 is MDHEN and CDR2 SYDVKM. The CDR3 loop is CASQGTPGNEQFF. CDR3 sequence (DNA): TGTGCCAGCCAGGGGACGCCTGGCAATGAGCAGTTCTTC.

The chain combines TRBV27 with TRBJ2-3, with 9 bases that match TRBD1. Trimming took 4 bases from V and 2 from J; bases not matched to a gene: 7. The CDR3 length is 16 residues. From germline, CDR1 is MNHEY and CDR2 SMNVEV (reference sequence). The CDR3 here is CASSWGQGPSTDTQYF. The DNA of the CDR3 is TGTGCCAGCAGTTGGGGACAGGGCCCATCCACAGATACGCAGTATTTT.

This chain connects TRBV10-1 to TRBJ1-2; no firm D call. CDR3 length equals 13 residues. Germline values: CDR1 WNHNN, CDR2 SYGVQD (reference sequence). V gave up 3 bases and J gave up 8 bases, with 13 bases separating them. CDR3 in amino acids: CASSDRRLSGYTF. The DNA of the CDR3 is TGCGCCAGCAGTGACAGACGTCTATCGGGCTACACCTTC.

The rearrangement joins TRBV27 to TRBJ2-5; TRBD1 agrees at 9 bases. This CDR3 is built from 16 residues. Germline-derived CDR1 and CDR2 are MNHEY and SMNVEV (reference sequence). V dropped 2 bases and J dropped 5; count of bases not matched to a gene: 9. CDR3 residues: CASSLKPGTGMETQYF. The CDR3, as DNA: TGTGCCAGCAGTTTAAAACCAGGGACAGGGATGGAGACCCAGTACTTC.

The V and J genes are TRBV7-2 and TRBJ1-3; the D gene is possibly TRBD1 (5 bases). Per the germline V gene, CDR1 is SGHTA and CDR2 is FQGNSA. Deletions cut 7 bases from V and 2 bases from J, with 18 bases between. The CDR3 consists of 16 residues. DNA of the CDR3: TGTGCCAGCATCCCCCCAGGGCGGGGGGCTGGAAACACCATATATTTT. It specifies CASIPPGRGAGNTIYF.